The rows below give T cell receptor beta chains drawn from one sample of a study of cytomegalovirus exposure and HLA in healthy donors. Sequencing was performed with immunoSEQ multiplex PCR; in TCRdb, only in-frame clones are kept and a portion is missing. In the table there are some 69,000 clones, more than 65% of which are singletons. The sequenced sample was PBMCs. The receptor source for this set is a woman in her twenties or thirties in good health and CMV-seronegative. CDR3s include the opening cysteine and the closing phenylalanine or tryptophan. A D gene is named only where the DNA matches it firmly.

j_call v_call d_call cdr3_aa
TRBJ2-3 TRBV5-1 TRBD2 CASSLSGGQQDTQYF
TRBJ2-1 TRBV5-1 NA CASSSSGGYNEQFF
TRBJ1-3 TRBV2 TRBD1 CASRLDRSSGNTIYF
TRBJ1-1 TRBV20-1 TRBD1 CSAPTGAEAFF
TRBJ2-2 TRBV19 TRBD1 CASSMRGQGRNTGELFF
TRBJ1-3 TRBV6-5 NA CASASSGPPGNTIYF
TRBJ1-5 TRBV9 NA CASSVAHGQPQHF
TRBJ2-1 TRBV7-2 NA CASSLALSSGAGRYNEQFF
TRBJ2-1 TRBV9 NA CASSLTFSGSSYNEQFF
TRBJ2-2 TRBV27 TRBD2 CASSSLAGGDTGELFF
TRBJ2-3 TRBV9 TRBD1 CASSVQDRGREGTQYF
TRBJ2-1 TRBV7-3 TRBD2 CASSLNLRLAGGGNEQFF
TRBJ2-1 TRBV11-2 TRBD2 CASSPGGLEGGRVYNEQFF
TRBJ2-4 TRBV27 TRBD1 CASSRRGGAGNIQYF
TRBJ1-5 TRBV29-1 NA CSVGRAGAQPQHF
TRBJ2-6 TRBV11-3 TRBD1 CASSSRYRDRGRTGANVLTF
TRBJ2-3 TRBV2 NA CASSPFTDTQYF
TRBJ1-1 TRBV11-2 NA CASSSGESEENTEAFF
TRBJ2-2 TRBV4-3 TRBD2 CASSLFRRAGDGSGELFF
TRBJ2-3 TRBV5-4 TRBD1 CASSPGQGEDTQYF
TRBJ1-1 TRBV4-1 NA CASSQRDLSNTEAFF
TRBJ2-3 TRBV15 NA CATSRDVRGTDTQYF
TRBJ2-2 TRBV9 NA CASSVASVTGELFF
TRBJ2-1 TRBV5-6 NA CASSAWTAGDEQFF
TRBJ2-3 TRBV6-5 TRBD2 CASSYLSAGARDTQYF
TRBJ2-7 TRBV5-6 TRBD1 CASSWRQGFYEQYF
TRBJ1-4 TRBV18 NA CASSTQELHGNEKLFF
TRBJ2-7 TRBV19 NA CASSDTSYEQYF
TRBJ2-5 TRBV18 NA CASSPQSWAETQYF
TRBJ1-3 TRBV28 TRBD1 CASSLGGQSHSGNTIYF
TRBJ1-2 TRBV30 TRBD1 CAWIPDRVNRGYTF
TRBJ1-2 TRBV19 NA CASSVNREIYGYTF
TRBJ2-1 TRBV11-3 TRBD2 CASSLGLAGLGDEQFF
TRBJ2-1 TRBV6-5 NA CASGGQGEQFF
TRBJ2-1 TRBV19 NA CASSTGLPRNEQFF
TRBJ2-4 TRBV19 NA CASSSYQGHQYF
TRBJ1-5 TRBV7-2 TRBD1 CASSLNRGQPQHF
TRBJ2-1 TRBV14 NA CASSQDWADFSYNEQFF
TRBJ2-2 TRBV2 TRBD2 CASRPQAGGTNTGELFF
TRBJ1-1 TRBV27 NA CASIVQDIHTEAFF
TRBJ1-2 TRBV9 TRBD1 CASSVGSQGALYGYTF
TRBJ2-5 TRBV15 NA CATSRPTGPTGTQYF
TRBJ2-1 TRBV29-1 NA CSVEDRSRIYEQFF
TRBJ1-5 TRBV23-1 NA CASNNRESVNQPQHF
TRBJ1-5 TRBV27 NA CASSAGVWSFDSNQPQHF
TRBJ2-1 TRBV5-1 TRBD2 CASSATSGVYNEQFF
TRBJ1-5 TRBV19 NA CASSVIRGSGQPQHF
TRBJ2-3 TRBV5-6 TRBD2 CASSWGSGRWEDTQYF
TRBJ2-5 TRBV30 NA CAWSVTGAETQYF
TRBJ2-2 TRBV7-2 NA CASSLRRLANTGELFF
TRBJ2-3 TRBV6-5 NA CASRGAGTDTQYF
TRBJ1-1 TRBV10-3 TRBD1 CAIRPDRGSTEAFF
TRBJ2-3 TRBV11-3 NA CASSPPLTDTQYF
TRBJ2-2 TRBV11-3 TRBD1 CASSLVSGGGGELFF